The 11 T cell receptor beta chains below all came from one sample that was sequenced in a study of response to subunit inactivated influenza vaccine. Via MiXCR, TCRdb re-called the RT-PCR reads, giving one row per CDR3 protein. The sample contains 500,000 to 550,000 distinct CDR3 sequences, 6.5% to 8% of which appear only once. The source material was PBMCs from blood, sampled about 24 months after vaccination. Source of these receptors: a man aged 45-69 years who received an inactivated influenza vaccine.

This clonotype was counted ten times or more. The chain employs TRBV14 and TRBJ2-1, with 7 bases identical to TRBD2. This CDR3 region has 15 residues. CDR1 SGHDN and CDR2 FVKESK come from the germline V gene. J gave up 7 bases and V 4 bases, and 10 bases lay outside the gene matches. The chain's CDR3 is CASSLRAGFVNEQFF. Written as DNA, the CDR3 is TGTGCCAGCAGCCTAAGAGCGGGATTCGTGAATGAGCAGTTCTTC.

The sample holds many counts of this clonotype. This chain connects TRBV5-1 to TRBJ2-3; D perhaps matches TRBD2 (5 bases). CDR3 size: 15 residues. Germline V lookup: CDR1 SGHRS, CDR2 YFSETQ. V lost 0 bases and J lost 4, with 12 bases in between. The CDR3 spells CASSLVHGVSDTQYF. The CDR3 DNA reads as TGCGCCAGCAGCTTGGTTCACGGGGTTTCAGATACGCAGTATTTT.

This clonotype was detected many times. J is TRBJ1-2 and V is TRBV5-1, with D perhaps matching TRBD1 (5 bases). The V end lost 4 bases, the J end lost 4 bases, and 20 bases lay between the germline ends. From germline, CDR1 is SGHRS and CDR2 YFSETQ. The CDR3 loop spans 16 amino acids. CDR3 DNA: TGCGCCAGCAGCCAGCAAACTACCGGGACCTTCTATGGCTACACCTTC. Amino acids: CASSQQTTGTFYGYTF.

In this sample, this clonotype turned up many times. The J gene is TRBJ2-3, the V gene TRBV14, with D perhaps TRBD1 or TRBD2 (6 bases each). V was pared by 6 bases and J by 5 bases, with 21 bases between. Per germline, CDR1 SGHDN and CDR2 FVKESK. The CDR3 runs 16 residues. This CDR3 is CASSQFRGQAGDTQYF. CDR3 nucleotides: TGTGCCAGCAGTCAATTCCGGGGGCAGGCCGGAGATACGCAGTATTTT.

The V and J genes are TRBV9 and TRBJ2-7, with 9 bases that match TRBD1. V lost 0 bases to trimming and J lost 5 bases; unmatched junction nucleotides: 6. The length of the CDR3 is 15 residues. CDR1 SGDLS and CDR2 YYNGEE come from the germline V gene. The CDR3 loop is CASSVDGQGNDEQYF. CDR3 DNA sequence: TGTGCCAGCAGCGTAGATGGACAGGGGAACGACGAGCAGTACTTC.

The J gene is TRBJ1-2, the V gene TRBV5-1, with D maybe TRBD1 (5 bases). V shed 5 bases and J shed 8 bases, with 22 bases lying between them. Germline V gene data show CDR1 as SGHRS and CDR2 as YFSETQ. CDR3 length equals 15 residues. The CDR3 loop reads CASRQDAHPGRGYTF. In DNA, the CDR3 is TGCGCCAGCAGGCAAGACGCACACCCAGGGCGCGGCTACACCTTC.

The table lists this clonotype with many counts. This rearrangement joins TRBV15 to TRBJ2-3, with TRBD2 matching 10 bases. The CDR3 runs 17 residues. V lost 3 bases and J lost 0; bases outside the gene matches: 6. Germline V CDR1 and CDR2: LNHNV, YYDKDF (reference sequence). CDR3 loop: CATSSTPGLASTDTQYF. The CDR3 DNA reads TGTGCCACCAGCAGTACCCCGGGACTAGCGAGCACAGATACGCAGTATTTT.

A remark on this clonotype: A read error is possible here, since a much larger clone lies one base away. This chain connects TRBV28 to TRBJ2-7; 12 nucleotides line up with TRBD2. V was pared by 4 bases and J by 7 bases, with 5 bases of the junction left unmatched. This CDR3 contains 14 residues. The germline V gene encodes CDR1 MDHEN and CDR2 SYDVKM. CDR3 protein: CASSYASGGAEQYF. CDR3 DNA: TGTGCCAGCAGTTACGCTAGCGGGGGGGCGGAGCAGTACTTC. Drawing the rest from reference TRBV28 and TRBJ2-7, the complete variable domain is DVKVTQSSRYLVKRTGEKVFLECVQDMDHENMFWYRQDPGLGLRLIYFSYDVKMKEKGDIPEGYSVSREKKERFSLILESASTNQTSMYLCASSYASGGAEQYFGPGTRLTVT.

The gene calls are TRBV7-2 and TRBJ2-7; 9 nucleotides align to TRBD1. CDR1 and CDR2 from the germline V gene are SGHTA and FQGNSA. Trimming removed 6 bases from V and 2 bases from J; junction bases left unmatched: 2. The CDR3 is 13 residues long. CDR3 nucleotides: TGTGCCAGCAGGGGGACAGGGCCCTACGAGCAGTACTTC. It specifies CASRGTGPYEQYF.

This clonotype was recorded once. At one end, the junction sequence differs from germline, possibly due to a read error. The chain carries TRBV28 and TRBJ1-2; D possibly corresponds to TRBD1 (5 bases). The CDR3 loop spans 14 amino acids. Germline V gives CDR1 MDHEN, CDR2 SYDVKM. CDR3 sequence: CASSLFQGLDGHTF. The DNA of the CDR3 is TGTGCCAGCAGCCTGTTCCAGGGTCTGGATGGCCACACCTTC.

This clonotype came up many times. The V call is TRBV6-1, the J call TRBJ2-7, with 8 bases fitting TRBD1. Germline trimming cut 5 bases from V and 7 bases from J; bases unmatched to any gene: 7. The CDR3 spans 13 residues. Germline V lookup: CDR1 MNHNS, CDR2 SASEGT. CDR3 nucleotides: TGTGCCAGCAGTAGCCGGGACAGGAAAGAGCAGTACTTC. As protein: CASSSRDRKEQYF.